The clone carrying this T cell receptor beta chain was recorded at least ten times. Its antigen is not known. MiXCR, run by TCRdb on the 5' RACE reads, gives a single entry per CDR3 protein. The top ten hold approximately 0.61% of the sample, which has 230,000 or so distinct CDR3 sequences, roughly 25% seen once. This specimen belongs to a study of CD8 T cells in ankylosing spondylitis. Study-level points and caveats: Characteristic, it appeared, of ankylosing spondylitis blood was a TCR beta motif of roughly 8 highly homologous variants.

The V end lost 5 bases, the J end lost 2 bases, and 18 bases lay between the germline ends. CDR3 length equals 15 residues. Germline CDR1 reads DFQATT; CDR2 reads SNEGSKA (reference sequence). What was sequenced was blood, either unsorted or a sorted T cell fraction (not recorded which). The chain links TRBV20-1 to TRBJ2-5; D is possibly TRBD2 (7 bases). The clonotype comes from a male donor with ankylosing spondylitis or in good health (not recorded which). CDR3 DNA: TGCAGTGCTGCAAGTTCGGGGGGCAGACAAGAGACCCAGTACTTC. It codes for CSAASSGGRQETQYF.